Each of the 20 T cell receptor beta chains below was sequenced from the same sample in a study of shared clonotypes between healthy human individuals. Method: immunoSEQ multiplex PCR; TCRdb's copy keeps in-frame clones and lacks some. The sample lists roughly 2.6 million clones, around nine tenths occurring once. Sequencing input: naive CD4+ T cells sorted from blood. Subset given: CD45RA+ positively selected. These receptors all stem from a man younger than 35 in good health.

The rearrangement joins TRBV4-2 to TRBJ2-3; 10 bases agree with TRBD2. Germline assignment: CDR1 LGHNA and CDR2 YNFKEQ. CDR3 length equals 17 residues. V shed 4 bases and J 2 bases; nucleotides not matched to a gene: 9. The CDR3 coding sequence is TGTGCCAGCAGCCCTACTAGCGGGGACCTCCTCACAGATACGCAGTATTTT. Amino acids: CASSPTSGDLLTDTQYF.

The V gene is TRBV5-6, the J gene TRBJ1-2; a weak D match, TRBD1 (6 bases). The CDR3 is made up of 16 amino acids. Germline V CDR1 and CDR2: SGHDT, YYEEEE. V lost 4 bases to trimming and J lost 4 bases, with 20 bases between them. Here the CDR3 reads CASSPTKGGKGYGYTF. CDR3 sequence (DNA): TGTGCCAGCAGCCCTACTAAAGGGGGAAAAGGCTATGGCTACACCTTC. Full variable domain (rest looked up from reference TRBV5-6 and TRBJ1-2): DAGVTQSPTHLIKTRGQQVTLRCSPKSGHDTVSWYQQALGQGPQFIFQYYEEEERQRGNFPDRFSGHQFPNYSSELNVNALLLGDSALYLCASSPTKGGKGYGYTFGSGTRLTVV.

As for this clone: A junction end diverges from the germline sequence, so it may reflect a read error. V is TRBV10-3 and J is TRBJ2-7; the D gene is possibly TRBD2 (6 bases). The CDR3 runs 11 residues. Germline V gene lookup returns CDR1 ENHRY and CDR2 SYGVKD. CDR3 amino acids: CAVSESGEQYF. The CDR3 bases are TGTGCCGTCAGTGAGAGCGGGGAGCAGTACTTC.

The CDR3 region is CSVEGQGLREQFF. Written as DNA, the CDR3 is TGCAGCGTTGAGGGACAGGGGCTAAGGGAGCAGTTCTTC. V and J are TRBV29-1 and TRBJ2-1, with 10 bases aligning to TRBD1. This CDR3 spans 13 amino acids. Trimming at V came to 3 bases and at J to 10 bases, leaving 6 bases not matched to a gene. The germline CDR1 and CDR2 sequences are SQVTM and ANQGSEA.

DNA for the CDR3: TGTGCCAGCAGTGAGGACAAGCGGGGGGGCGCTACGCAGTATTTT. Translating gives CASSEDKRGGATQYF. The chain is built from TRBV6-1 and TRBJ2-3; 10 bases align to TRBD2. Germline-derived CDR1 and CDR2 are MNHNS and SASEGT. V shed 3 bases, J shed 8 bases, and the junction held 8 bases outside the gene matches. The CDR3 consists of 15 residues.

The gene calls are TRBV5-6 and TRBJ1-3, with a possible D match to TRBD1 (5 bases). The CDR3 runs 16 residues. The germline V gene has CDR1 SGHDT and CDR2 YYEEEE. Trimming removed 5 bases from V and 1 base from J, with 16 bases in between. As DNA, the CDR3 is TGTGCCAGCAGTCCCCCGCCAGACAGATCTGGAAACACCATATATTTT. Residues: CASSPPPDRSGNTIYF. The full variable domain, rest sourced from reference TRBV5-6 and TRBJ1-3, is DAGVTQSPTHLIKTRGQQVTLRCSPKSGHDTVSWYQQALGQGPQFIFQYYEEEERQRGNFPDRFSGHQFPNYSSELNVNALLLGDSALYLCASSPPPDRSGNTIYFGEGSWLTVV.

This chain connects TRBV11-2 to TRBJ1-6, with a weak D call TRBD1 (6 bases). Trimming took off 2 bases at V and 8 bases at J, with 13 bases between the two ends. Germline V lookup: CDR1 SGHAT, CDR2 FQNNGV. The CDR3 is 15 residues long. CDR3 nucleotide sequence: TGTGCCAGCAGCTTAATGATAGGGGGAGATTCACCCCTCCACTTT. Translating gives CASSLMIGGDSPLHF.

This sequence joins TRBV4-3 and TRBJ1-5; 7 bases fit TRBD1. V was pared by 2 bases and J by 3 bases, with 4 bases of the junction left unmatched. The CDR3 length is 15 residues. Germline CDR1 and CDR2: LGHNA and YSLEER. The CDR3 nucleotides are TGCGCCAGCAGCCAATGGACAGGAGACAATCAGCCCCAGCATTTT. Encoded protein: CASSQWTGDNQPQHF.

Concerning this clone: Additional DNA sequences in this sample encode the identical CDR3. The V gene is TRBV18, the J gene TRBJ2-2; D remains unclear. Germline V CDR1 and CDR2: KGHSH, LQKENI. This CDR3 is built from 16 residues. V shed 0 bases and J shed 0 bases, with 8 bases lying between them. The CDR3 coding sequence is TGTGCCAGCTCACCACCGTCCGGACCGAACACCGGGGAGCTGTTTTTT. Translating it yields CASSPPSGPNTGELFF.

The chain joins TRBV7-2 to TRBJ2-5, with 14 nucleotides matching TRBD2. In germline, CDR1 is SGHTA, CDR2 FQGNSA. The CDR3 contains 17 residues. V was clipped by 0 bases and J by 5 bases; unmatched bases: 5. DNA of the CDR3: TGTGCCAGCAGCTTAGCGGGGACTAGCGGGAGCGGGGAGACCCAGTACTTC. Encoded protein: CASSLAGTSGSGETQYF.

This chain links TRBV11-2 with TRBJ2-1; D possibly uses TRBD1 or TRBD2 (5 bases each). The CDR3 extends over 14 amino acids. V was pared by 5 bases and J by 5 bases, with 13 bases between. The germline V gene encodes CDR1 SGHAT and CDR2 FQNNGV. The CDR3 DNA reads TGTGCCAGCAGCCCCCGGGACCTCGACAATGAGCAGTTCTTC. Protein sequence: CASSPRDLDNEQFF.

The chain is built from TRBV9 and TRBJ1-2; D uncertain. The CDR3 extends over 15 amino acids. The germline V gene encodes CDR1 SGDLS and CDR2 YYNGEE. With 0 bases removed from V and 5 bases from J, the gap between germline ends came to 14 bases. The CDR3 is CASSVVAVPLYGYTF. CDR3 coding DNA: TGTGCCAGCAGCGTAGTAGCAGTTCCCCTTTATGGCTACACCTTC.

The chain employs TRBV19 and TRBJ1-2; TRBD1 matches at 8 bases. J gave up 9 bases and V 10 bases, and 13 bases lay outside the gene matches. The length of the CDR3 is 13 residues. The germline gives CDR1 LNHDA, CDR2 SQIVND (reference sequence). The CDR3 DNA is TGTGCCACCGGAATTCCAGGGGGCAGGAGCTACACCTTC. Protein sequence: CATGIPGGRSYTF.

As concerns this clone: This CDR3 is also generated by other DNA sequences in the sample. This sequence joins TRBV6-5 and TRBJ2-5; no reliable D call. The V end was cut by 0 bases, the J end by 9 bases, with 8 bases between. Germline CDR1 is MNHEY and CDR2 is SVGAGI. The CDR3 sequence is 12 residues long. The CDR3 DNA reads as TGTGCCAGCAGTTACTCGGGCTTGGCCCAGTACTTC. Protein: CASSYSGLAQYF.

This clone appeared a few times. The rearrangement uses TRBV27 and TRBJ2-2; maybe TRBD1 (6 bases). Germline-derived CDR1 and CDR2 are MNHEY and SMNVEV (reference sequence). This CDR3 is built from 14 residues. V was cut by 5 bases and J by 2 bases, with 9 bases left in between. The CDR3 nucleotides are TGTGCCAGCAGTGTGGACAGAAACACCGGGGAGCTGTTTTTT. It encodes CASSVDRNTGELFF.

The rearrangement uses TRBV28 and TRBJ2-2; possible D gene TRBD1, 5 bases. Germline values: CDR1 MDHEN, CDR2 SYDVKM. V lost 11 bases and J 7 bases, leaving 11 bases between the germline ends. The CDR3 sequence is 11 residues long. CDR3 nucleotide sequence: TGTGCCCAACGTAGGGGCGGGGAGCTGTTTTTT. This sequence encodes CAQRRGGELFF.

The J gene is TRBJ2-7, the V gene TRBV10-3; D ambiguous. The germline CDR1 and CDR2 sequences are ENHRY and SYGVKD. Trimming cost V 2 bases and J 6 bases, with 8 bases left between them. The CDR3 length is 12 residues. This CDR3 reads CAISERPLEQYF. The CDR3 DNA reads as TGTGCCATCAGTGAGCGCCCACTCGAGCAGTACTTC.

The gene calls are TRBV18 and TRBJ1-1, with D tentatively TRBD1 (5 bases). V shed 8 bases and J shed 0 bases, with 10 bases lying between them. This CDR3 spans 13 amino acids. Looked up from germline, CDR1 is KGHSH and CDR2 is LQKENI. The CDR3 region has the DNA TGTGCCAGCAGGGACGGGGTGAACACTGAAGCTTTCTTT. Translating it yields CASRDGVNTEAFF. Variable domain in full (rest from reference TRBV18 and TRBJ1-1): NAGVMQNPRHLVRRRGQEARLRCSPMKGHSHVYWYRQLPEEGLKFMVYLQKENIIDESGMPKERFSAEFPKEGPSILRIQQVVRGDSAAYFCASRDGVNTEAFFGQGTRLTVV.

The chain combines TRBV28 with TRBJ1-1; D is perhaps TRBD1 (5 bases). This CDR3 comprises 14 residues. In germline, CDR1 is MDHEN, CDR2 SYDVKM. Deletions cut 4 bases from V and 4 bases from J, with 13 bases between. CDR3 protein: CASSSRTPITEAFF. The CDR3 DNA sequence: TGTGCCAGCAGTTCGAGGACACCTATCACTGAAGCTTTCTTT.

V gene TRBV30 combines with J gene TRBJ2-5, with no clear D. The germline V and J ends were trimmed by 4 bases and 4 bases, with 13 bases remaining between them. CDR3 size: 13 residues. Germline CDR1 GTSNPN, CDR2 SVGIG (reference sequence). The CDR3 loop reads CAWMAQSGETQYF. The CDR3 DNA reads TGTGCCTGGATGGCACAGTCAGGAGAGACCCAGTACTTC.